Shown below are 22 T cell receptor beta chains from a single sample sequenced in a study of PD-1 blockade in classical Hodgkin lymphoma. Each of the patients experienced relapse following autologous stem cell transplantation, and their brentuximab vedotin exposure differed. Only in-frame clones appear in the TCRdb table, and some are missing; sequencing was by immunoSEQ multiplex PCR. The table shows more than 30,000 clones, with about 90% occurring only once. The sample here was peripheral blood mononuclear cells (PBMCs), taken before the second cycle of nivolumab. These receptors were obtained from a human donor with classical Hodgkin lymphoma.

The chain couples TRBV11-3 to TRBJ1-2, with 10 bases fitting TRBD1. CDR3 length equals 16 residues. Germline trimming cut 0 bases from V and 3 bases from J; bases unmatched to any gene: 4. Germline assignment: CDR1 SGHNT and CDR2 YENEEA. The CDR3 loop is CASSLEQGQGDYGYTF. The CDR3 region has the DNA TGTGCCAGCAGCTTAGAACAAGGACAGGGGGACTATGGCTACACCTTC.

The chain is built from TRBV19 and TRBJ1-1, with 10 bases lining up with TRBD1. The CDR3 totals 15 residues. The trim removed 3 bases at V and 3 bases at J, leaving 4 bases unmatched. The V gene's germline CDR1 is LNHDA and CDR2 SQIVND (reference sequence). CDR3 amino acids: CASSMFGTGDTEAFF. The CDR3 nucleotides read TGTGCCAGTAGTATGTTTGGGACAGGGGACACTGAAGCTTTCTTT.

CDR3 DNA: TGTGCCAGCAGCTTAGTGGGCAGCAAGGGGTACAATGAGCAGTTCTTC. Its translation is CASSLVGSKGYNEQFF. This rearrangement joins TRBV11-2 to TRBJ2-1; D perhaps matches TRBD1 (5 bases). Trimming cost V 1 base and J 4 bases, with 14 bases left between them. This CDR3 spans 16 amino acids. Germline CDR1 and CDR2: SGHAT and FQNNGV.

The rearrangement uses TRBV19 and TRBJ1-3, with unresolved D. This CDR3 is 11 amino acids long. Per the germline V gene, CDR1 is LNHDA and CDR2 is SQIVND (reference sequence). CDR3 sequence: CAGSRGNTIYF. In DNA form, the CDR3 reads TGTGCTGGAAGCAGGGGAAACACCATATATTTT.

V and J are TRBV9 and TRBJ2-2; TRBD2 matches at 10 bases. Germline values: CDR1 SGDLS, CDR2 YYNGEE. The V gene end was trimmed by 3 bases and the J gene end by 6 bases; junction bases not matched to a gene: 14. This CDR3 has 18 residues. Here the CDR3 DNA reads TGTGCCAGCAGCGCCTCGGCCGCTAGCGGGAGAATATCCGGGGAGCTGTTTTTT. It yields the protein CASSASAASGRISGELFF.

V gene TRBV19 combines with J gene TRBJ1-5, with 9 bases matching TRBD1. V shed 4 bases and J 5 bases; nucleotides not matched to a gene: 9. This CDR3 is 16 amino acids long. In germline, CDR1 is LNHDA, CDR2 SQIVND (reference sequence). Written as DNA, the CDR3 is TGTGCCAGTAGTAAGGGACAGGGATCATTTGATCAGCCCCAGCATTTT. Residues: CASSKGQGSFDQPQHF.

V gene TRBV18 combines with J gene TRBJ2-7; 7 bases align to TRBD1. The V segment lost 5 bases and the J segment 6 bases; nucleotides outside the gene matches: 10. The germline CDR1 and CDR2 sequences are KGHSH and LQKENI. The length of the CDR3 is 14 residues. CDR3 amino acids: CASSSTGQFSEQYF. DNA of the CDR3: TGTGCCAGCTCATCTACGGGACAGTTCTCCGAGCAGTACTTC.

The chain carries TRBV6-5 and TRBJ2-2, with 7 bases fitting TRBD2. Germline-derived CDR1 and CDR2 are MNHEY and SVGAGI. The CDR3 loop spans 14 amino acids. Losses at the gene ends were 2 bases for V and 9 bases for J; bases not matched to a gene: 6. The CDR3 region has the DNA TGTGCCAGCAGTTACGGCGGGGGTCTTCGGGAGCTGTTTTTT. Translating gives CASSYGGGLRELFF.

This sequence joins TRBV2 and TRBJ2-1, with D maybe TRBD1 (7 bases). The CDR3 totals 13 residues. The germline V and J ends were trimmed by 6 bases and 7 bases, with 13 bases remaining between them. Germline V gives CDR1 SNHLY, CDR2 FYNNEI. CDR3: CASRGGQINEQFF. DNA of the CDR3: TGTGCCAGCAGGGGGGGACAGATAAATGAGCAGTTCTTC. The full variable domain, in which reference TRBV2 and TRBJ2-1 provide the parts outside the CDR3, is EPEVTQTPSHQVTQMGQEVILRCVPISNHLYFYWYRQILGQKVEFLVSFYNNEISEKSEIFDDQFSVERPDGSNFTLKIRSTKLEDSAMYFCASRGGQINEQFFGPGTRLTVL.

The chain links TRBV6-5 to TRBJ2-7; no reliable D call. Germline V CDR1 and CDR2: MNHEY, SVGAGI. The V gene lost 6 bases and the J gene lost 9 bases, with 21 bases spanning the gap. CDR3 length equals 14 residues. CDR3 coding DNA: TGTGCCAGCAGACCCGACATGGTTGGCCGTCGGCAGTACTTC. Its protein product is CASRPDMVGRRQYF.

In DNA form, the CDR3 reads TGTGCCAGCCGGGTCCAGGGGAGCCAGCCCCAGCATTTT. This encodes CASRVQGSQPQHF. This chain connects TRBV6-1 to TRBJ1-5; perhaps TRBD1 as D (6 bases). The CDR3 has 13 residues. The germline CDR1 and CDR2 sequences are MNHNS and SASEGT. Trimming left V 8 bases short and J 7 bases short, with 15 bases between.

This clone was seen more than once but under ten times. J is TRBJ2-7 and V is TRBV4-2; D tentatively reads TRBD1 or TRBD2 (5 bases each). CDR1 is LGHNA, CDR2 YNFKEQ, per germline. CDR3 size: 14 residues. Trimming left V 4 bases short and J 4 bases short, with 14 bases between. Written as DNA, the CDR3 is TGTGCCAGCAGCCCGGGGTTGGGGCCTTACGAGCAGTACTTC. This encodes CASSPGLGPYEQYF.

V usage is TRBV30 and J usage is TRBJ2-2, with D possibly being TRBD2 (6 bases). Between the trimmed V and J ends, which lost 1 base and 5 bases, there was a span of 23 bases. Germline CDR1 is GTSNPN and CDR2 is SVGIG (reference sequence). This CDR3 has 18 amino acids. The CDR3 here is CAWSGGVVSGGTTGELFF. Written as DNA, the CDR3 is TGTGCCTGGAGTGGGGGGGTTGTCTCCGGTGGCACTACCGGGGAGCTGTTTTTT.

The genes are TRBV5-4 and TRBJ1-1; D call uncertain. Germline V gene data show CDR1 as SGHNT and CDR2 as YYREEE (reference sequence). The length of the CDR3 is 15 residues. V was cut by 0 bases and J by 0 bases, with 9 bases left in between. CDR3: CASSLAGQMNTEAFF. DNA of the CDR3: TGTGCCAGCAGCTTGGCCGGCCAAATGAACACTGAAGCTTTCTTT.

The V and J genes are TRBV13 and TRBJ1-5; D is uncertain. V was trimmed by 1 base and J by 3 bases, leaving 1 base between them. The CDR3 contains 12 residues. Germline V gene sequence: CDR1 PRHDT, CDR2 FYEKMQ (reference sequence). CDR3 sequence reads: CASSLVNQPQHF. The CDR3 coding sequence is TGTGCCAGCAGCTTAGTCAATCAGCCCCAGCATTTT.

This chain links TRBV10-1 with TRBJ2-7; 9 bases are a match to TRBD2. The CDR3 totals 17 residues. Germline V gene sequence: CDR1 WNHNN, CDR2 SYGVQD (reference sequence). The junction had 12 bases not matched to a gene; V was cut back by 3 bases and J by 3 bases. CDR3 region: CASSDERPASGNYEQYF. The DNA for the CDR3 is TGCGCCAGCAGTGACGAGCGTCCGGCTAGCGGGAACTACGAGCAGTACTTC.

The genes are TRBV21-1 and TRBJ2-1. TRBV21-1 is given as a pseudogene. CDR3 length: 15 residues. The CDR3 here is CASSKSGLTVLQQFF. CDR3 DNA sequence: TGTGCCAGCAGCAAAAGTGGCTTGACGGTGTTGCAGCAGTTCTTC.

V and J are TRBV5-6 and TRBJ2-1; 8 positions agree with TRBD2. The CDR3 is 19 amino acids. After removal of 3 bases from V and 5 bases from J, the junction contained 19 bases not matched to a gene. Per the germline V gene, CDR1 is SGHDT and CDR2 is YYEEEE. CDR3 in amino acids: CASSSWSLRQREQHNEQFF. DNA of the CDR3: TGTGCCAGCAGCTCTTGGTCATTGCGGCAGCGGGAGCAGCACAATGAGCAGTTCTTC.

The chain recombines TRBV4-2 with TRBJ2-7, with a possible D match to TRBD1 (6 bases). The V gene's germline CDR1 is LGHNA and CDR2 YNFKEQ. The CDR3 is made up of 16 amino acids. V lost 4 bases and J 2 bases, leaving 18 bases between the germline ends. CDR3 DNA: TGTGCCAGCAGCCGAGAAGGTCAGGGGCCCACCTACGAGCAGTACTTC. Protein product: CASSREGQGPTYEQYF.

The CDR3 DNA sequence: TGTGCCAGCAGCTTGGGCCGTACAGCGTACTCTGGAAACACCATATATTTT. It encodes CASSLGRTAYSGNTIYF. J is TRBJ1-3 and V is TRBV7-9; D unclear. Trimming shortened V by 3 bases and J by 0 bases, and 15 bases separated the two germline ends. The V gene's germline CDR1 is SEHNR and CDR2 FQNEAQ (reference sequence). The CDR3 totals 17 residues.

This clone appeared a single time. The rearrangement uses TRBV13 and TRBJ2-4; D may be TRBD2 (5 bases). Germline-derived CDR1 and CDR2 are PRHDT and FYEKMQ (reference sequence). V lost 5 bases and J lost 6, with 20 bases in between. The CDR3 consists of 16 residues. CDR3 amino acids: CASSAQPGRGSNIQYF. In DNA, the CDR3 is TGTGCCAGCAGCGCCCAACCAGGACGGGGATCAAACATTCAGTACTTC.

CDR3 region: CASSLDDRAGYTF. Written as DNA, the CDR3 is TGTGCCAGCAGCCTGGACGATCGGGCTGGCTACACCTTC. The rearrangement joins TRBV11-3 to TRBJ1-2; no firm D call. Germline loops: CDR1 SGHNT, CDR2 YENEEA. V lost 5 bases, J lost 7 bases, and 14 bases lay in between. This CDR3 comprises 13 residues.